These 9 T cell receptor beta chains originate from one sample sequenced in a study of cytomegalovirus exposure and HLA in healthy donors. The PCR was carried out with 60 Vbeta primers and 13 Jbeta primers. Clones were sequenced by immunoSEQ multiplex PCR, and TCRdb holds only the in-frame ones, with some missing. The table has about 180,000 clones, 77% seen once. Sequencing input: PBMCs. The receptors were gathered from a man aged 18 to 29 in good health and CMV-seronegative.

The chain carries TRBV5-1 and TRBJ1-5, with 7 nucleotides matching TRBD1. In germline, CDR1 is SGHRS, CDR2 YFSETQ. This CDR3 has 15 residues. V was pared by 1 base and J by 3 bases, with 4 bases of the junction left unmatched. CDR3 region: CASSLQGGDNQPQHF. CDR3 in DNA: TGCGCCAGCAGCTTGCAGGGGGGTGACAATCAGCCCCAGCATTTT.

This clone was counted between two and nine times. The CDR3 DNA is TGTGCCAGCACGAAGGGGGACACCCGGTTTTCACCCCTCCACTTT. As protein: CASTKGDTRFSPLHF. The rearrangement uses TRBV7-9 and TRBJ1-6; perhaps TRBD1 as D (6 bases). The CDR3 is 15 amino acids. CDR1 and CDR2 from the germline V gene are SEHNR and FQNEAQ (reference sequence). Between the trimmed V and J ends, which lost 7 bases and 9 bases, there was a span of 19 bases. Full variable domain (missing parts from reference TRBV7-9 and TRBJ1-6): DTGVSQNPRHKITKRGQNVTFRCDPISEHNRLYWYRQTLGQGPEFLTYFQNEAQLEKSRLLSDRFSAERPKGSFSTLEIQRTEQGDSAMYLCASTKGDTRFSPLHFGNGTRLTVT.

This clone turned up a few times. The chain recombines TRBV5-1 with TRBJ2-2; D possibly corresponds to TRBD1 (6 bases). The germline V gene has CDR1 SGHRS and CDR2 YFSETQ. Between the trimmed V and J ends, which lost 0 bases and 6 bases, there was a span of 15 bases. This CDR3 has 16 residues. The CDR3 DNA follows: TGCGCCAGCAGCTTGGTAGTCCCCCCAGGGGCCGGGGAGCTGTTTTTT. Its protein is CASSLVVPPGAGELFF. Complete variable domain (other parts from reference TRBV5-1 and TRBJ2-2): KAGVTQTPRYLIKTRGQQVTLSCSPISGHRSVSWYQQTPGQGLQFLFEYFSETQRNKGNFPGRFSGRQFSNSRSEMNVSTLELGDSALYLCASSLVVPPGAGELFFGEGSRLTVL.

The gene calls are TRBV6-4 and TRBJ2-3; 9 bases are shared with TRBD1. Looked up from germline, CDR1 is MRHNA and CDR2 is SNTAGT. The CDR3 covers 15 residues. Trimming at V came to 6 bases and at J to 4 bases, leaving 8 bases not matched to a gene. DNA for the CDR3: TGTGCCAGCAGCGCAGGGACAGGGAGGTCAGATACGCAGTATTTT. Protein: CASSAGTGRSDTQYF.

A few counts support this clone. This rearrangement joins TRBV6-6 to TRBJ1-4; D is undetermined. V gave up 0 bases and J gave up 0 bases, with 8 bases separating them. Germline CDR1 MNHNY, CDR2 SVGAGI (reference sequence). This CDR3 has 16 amino acids. CDR3 region: CASSYSRTATNEKLFF. CDR3 coding DNA: TGTGCCAGCAGTTACTCTCGGACTGCAACTAATGAAAAACTGTTTTTT.

This chain uses TRBV28 with TRBJ1-2; tentative D call: TRBD1 (5 bases). V was trimmed by 4 bases and J by 1 base, leaving 10 bases between them. Germline CDR1 reads MDHEN; CDR2 reads SYDVKM. This CDR3 spans 14 amino acids. The CDR3 protein is CASSSLDSNYGYTF. The CDR3 DNA follows: TGTGCCAGCAGTTCCCTAGACAGTAACTATGGCTACACCTTC.

This clone has only one observation. V is TRBV9 and J is TRBJ2-2; tentatively, D is TRBD2 (6 bases). The CDR3 runs 16 residues. CDR1 is SGDLS, CDR2 YYNGEE, per germline. V was clipped by 4 bases and J by 4 bases, with 17 bases between them. CDR3 amino acids: CASSLNTGTFTGELFF. The DNA of the CDR3 is TGTGCCAGCAGCTTAAATACCGGGACTTTCACCGGGGAGCTGTTTTTT.

V usage is TRBV30 and J usage is TRBJ2-7; 7 bases fit TRBD1. Germline loops: CDR1 GTSNPN, CDR2 SVGIG (reference sequence). This CDR3 has 13 amino acids. Trimming cost V 1 base and J 4 bases; bases outside gene matches: 4. In nucleotides, the CDR3 is TGTGCCTGGAGTGACGGGACAGATTACGAGCAGTACTTC. This codes for CAWSDGTDYEQYF.

V usage is TRBV7-2 and J usage is TRBJ2-5; 7 bases fit TRBD2. From germline, CDR1 is SGHTA and CDR2 FQGNSA. CDR3 length: 15 residues. Trimming took 1 base from V and 5 from J; bases not matched to a gene: 7. This CDR3 reads CASSLVGGSRETQYF. The CDR3 DNA reads as TGTGCCAGCAGCTTAGTGGGGGGGAGTAGGGAGACCCAGTACTTC.